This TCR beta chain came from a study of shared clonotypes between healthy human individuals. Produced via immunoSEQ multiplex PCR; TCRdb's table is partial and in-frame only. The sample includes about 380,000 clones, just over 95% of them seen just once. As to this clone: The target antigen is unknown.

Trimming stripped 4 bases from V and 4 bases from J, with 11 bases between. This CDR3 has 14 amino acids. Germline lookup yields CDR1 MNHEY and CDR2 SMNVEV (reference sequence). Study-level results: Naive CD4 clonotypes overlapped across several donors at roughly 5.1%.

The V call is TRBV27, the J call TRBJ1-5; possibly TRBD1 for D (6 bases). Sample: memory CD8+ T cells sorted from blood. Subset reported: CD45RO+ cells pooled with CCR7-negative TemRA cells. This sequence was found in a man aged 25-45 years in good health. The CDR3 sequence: CASSSQGWNQPQHF. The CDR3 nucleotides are TGTGCCAGCAGTTCACAGGGATGGAATCAGCCCCAGCATTTT.